Listed here is a single T cell receptor beta chain. A much larger clone lies one base from this, so it may be a read error. The sample belongs to a study of molecular identifiers for immune sequencing clone quantification. TCRdb reprocessed the PCR reads with MiXCR, giving one entry per CDR3 protein. The sample carries tens of thousands of distinct CDR3 sequences, around 21% recorded once. Sequenced: naive CD8+ T cells from blood, with Jurkat cell RNA spiked in. This sample's subset: FACS-sorted CD8+CD4-CCR7+CD45RA+ naive T cells. This TCR derives from a human donor in good health. Some libraries in this study had Jurkat cell RNA spiked in.

The CDR3 is CAWSEWGGGDQPQHF. In nucleotides, the CDR3 is TGTGCCTGGAGTGAATGGGGAGGAGGCGATCAGCCCCAGCATTTT. The chain links TRBV30 to TRBJ1-5; D is unclear. V was shortened by 1 base and J by 5 bases, with 15 bases between the two germline ends. This CDR3 has 15 amino acids. CDR1 GTSNPN and CDR2 SVGIG come from the germline V gene (reference sequence). Full variable domain (rest looked up from reference TRBV30 and TRBJ1-5): SQTIHQWPATLVQPVGSPLSLECTVEGTSNPNLYWYRQAAGRGLQLLFYSVGIGQISSEVPQNLSASRPQDRQFILSSKKLLLSDSGFYLCAWSEWGGGDQPQHFGDGTRLSIL.